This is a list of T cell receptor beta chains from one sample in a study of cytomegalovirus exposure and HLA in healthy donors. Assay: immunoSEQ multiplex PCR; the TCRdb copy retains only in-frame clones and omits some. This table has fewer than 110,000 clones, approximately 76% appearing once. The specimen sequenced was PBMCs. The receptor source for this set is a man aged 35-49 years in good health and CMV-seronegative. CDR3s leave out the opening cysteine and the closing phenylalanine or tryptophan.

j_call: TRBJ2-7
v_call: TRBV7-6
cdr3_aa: ASSSQQGYEQY

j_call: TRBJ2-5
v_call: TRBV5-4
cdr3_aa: ASSLTGRVGETQY

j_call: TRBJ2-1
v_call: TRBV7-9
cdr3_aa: ASSLEGRGSEQF

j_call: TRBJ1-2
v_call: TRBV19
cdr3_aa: ASRISGYYGYT

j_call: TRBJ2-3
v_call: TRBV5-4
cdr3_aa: ASSLAGGSDTQY

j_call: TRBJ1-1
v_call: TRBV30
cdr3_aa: AWIRQALNTEAF

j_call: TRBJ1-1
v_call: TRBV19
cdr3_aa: ASSPGQALSGF

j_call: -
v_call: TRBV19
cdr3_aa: ASTTGTSGEEQF

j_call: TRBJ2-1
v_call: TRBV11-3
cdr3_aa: ASSLGGTDNEQF

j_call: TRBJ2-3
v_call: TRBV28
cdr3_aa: ASSPGLVADTQY

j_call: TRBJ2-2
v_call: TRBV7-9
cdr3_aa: SSSFERNTGELF

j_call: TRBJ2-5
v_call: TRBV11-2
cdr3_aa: ASSTRLALETQY

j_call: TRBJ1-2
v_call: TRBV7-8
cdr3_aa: ASSLGGSRGYGYT

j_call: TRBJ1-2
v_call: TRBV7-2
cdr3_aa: ASRDTHNYGYT

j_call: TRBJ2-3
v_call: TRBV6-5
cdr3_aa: ASSRTSGVPDTQY

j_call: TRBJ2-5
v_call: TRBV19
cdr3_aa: ASSISAGEETQY

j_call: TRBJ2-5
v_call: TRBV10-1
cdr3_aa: ASSGPGTSEETQY

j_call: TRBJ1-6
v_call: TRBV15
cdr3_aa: ATSGDSRSSYNSPLH

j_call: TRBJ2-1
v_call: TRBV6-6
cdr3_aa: ASKPGGAGNEQF

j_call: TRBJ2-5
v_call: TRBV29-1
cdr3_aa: SVRQGLETQY

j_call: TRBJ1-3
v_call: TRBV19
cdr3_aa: ASSMPGVNTIY

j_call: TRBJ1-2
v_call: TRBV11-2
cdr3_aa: ASSLGTRGYT

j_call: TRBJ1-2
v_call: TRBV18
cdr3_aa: ASSLARGNYGYT

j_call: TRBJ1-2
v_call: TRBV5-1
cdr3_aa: ASSQETGNYGYT

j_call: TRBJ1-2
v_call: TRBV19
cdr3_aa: ASSIGGQGYYGYT

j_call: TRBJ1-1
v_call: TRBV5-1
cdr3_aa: ASSLYWGGMNTEAF

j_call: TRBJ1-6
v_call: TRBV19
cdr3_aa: ASSGKGGIYNSPLH

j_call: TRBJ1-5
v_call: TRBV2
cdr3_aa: ASSADSSNQPQH

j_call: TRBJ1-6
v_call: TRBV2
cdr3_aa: ASSVNREHSPLH

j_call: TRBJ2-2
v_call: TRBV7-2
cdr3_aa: ASSLEASGNTGELF

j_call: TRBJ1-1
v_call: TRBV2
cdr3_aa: ASSRPGHRTTEAF

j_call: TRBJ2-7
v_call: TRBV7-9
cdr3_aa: ASSSFQGGNYEQY

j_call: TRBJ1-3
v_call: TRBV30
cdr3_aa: AWSNSPSGNTIY

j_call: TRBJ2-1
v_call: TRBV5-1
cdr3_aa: ASSLDGTSAEQF

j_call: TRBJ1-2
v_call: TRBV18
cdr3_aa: ASSPQDREGYT

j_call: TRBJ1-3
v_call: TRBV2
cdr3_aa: ASRNPGQSSGNTIY

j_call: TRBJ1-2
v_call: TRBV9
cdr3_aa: ASSGTRGNIGGYT

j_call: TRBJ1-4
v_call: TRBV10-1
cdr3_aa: ASSDSGGSEKLF

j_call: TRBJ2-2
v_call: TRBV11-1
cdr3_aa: ASSSQRPGELF

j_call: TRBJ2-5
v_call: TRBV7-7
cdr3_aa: ASSLGFGGGQETQY

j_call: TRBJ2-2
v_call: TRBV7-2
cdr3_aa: ASSPGGAQTGELF

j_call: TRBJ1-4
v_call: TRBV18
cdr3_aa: ASSPRAPGQAGEKLF

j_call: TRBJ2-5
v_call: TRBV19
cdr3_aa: ASSMRRWETQY

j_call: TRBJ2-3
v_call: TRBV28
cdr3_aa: ASRGQGRTDTQY

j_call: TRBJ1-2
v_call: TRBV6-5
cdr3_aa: ASSFPGGYGYT

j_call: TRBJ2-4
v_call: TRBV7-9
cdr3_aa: ASSLSDHGQGNIQY

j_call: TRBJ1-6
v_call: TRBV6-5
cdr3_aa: ASLFGTGDSPLH

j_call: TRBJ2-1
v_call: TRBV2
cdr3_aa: ASSRQGPSHNEQF

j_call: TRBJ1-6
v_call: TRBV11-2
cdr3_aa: ASSKPGQSSYNSPLH

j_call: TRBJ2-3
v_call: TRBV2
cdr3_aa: ASSPGLSTDTQY

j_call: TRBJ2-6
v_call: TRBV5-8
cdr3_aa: ASSLTGVNVLT

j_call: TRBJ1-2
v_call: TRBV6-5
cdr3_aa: ASSYGGQFYGYT

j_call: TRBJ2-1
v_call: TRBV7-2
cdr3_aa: ASSKRGGGVNEQF

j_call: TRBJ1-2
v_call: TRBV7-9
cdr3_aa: ASSLRDRGLGGYT